Below, 23 T cell receptor beta chains from the same sample are listed, as sequenced in a study of blood T cell repertoires in COVID-19. The protocol was immunoSEQ multiplex PCR, while the TCRdb copy is restricted to in-frame clones and leaves out a portion. The sample includes some 200,000 clones, roughly 90% of them seen just once. The sequencing sample was made of peripheral blood. These receptors were taken from an older woman with acute or convalescent COVID-19.

This clone was observed a handful of times. The rearrangement joins TRBV11-3 to TRBJ2-6; TRBD2 agrees at 7 bases. Per germline, CDR1 SGHNT and CDR2 YENEEA. The CDR3 runs to 16 residues. The V segment lost 1 base and the J segment 2 bases; nucleotides outside the gene matches: 2. The CDR3: CASSLVGGTGANVLTF. CDR3 bases: TGTGCCAGCAGCTTAGTGGGGGGGACTGGGGCCAACGTCCTGACTTTC.

The CDR3 sequence is CASSLRGSNYGYTF. Here the CDR3 DNA reads TGTGCCAGCAGCTTAAGGGGTTCTAACTATGGCTACACCTTC. The chain employs TRBV7-9 and TRBJ1-2; TRBD1 might be the D (5 bases). The V end lost 2 bases, the J end lost 0 bases, and 7 bases lay between the germline ends. The CDR3 loop spans 14 amino acids. CDR1 and CDR2 from the germline V gene are SEHNR and FQNEAQ (reference sequence).

This chain joins TRBV27 and TRBJ1-6; a weak D match, TRBD1 (5 bases). V lost 2 bases and J 5 bases, leaving 13 bases between the germline ends. Germline V gene sequence: CDR1 MNHEY, CDR2 SMNVEV (reference sequence). This CDR3 is built from 16 residues. The CDR3: CASSLMRPGNNSPLHF. The CDR3, as DNA: TGTGCCAGCAGTTTAATGCGGCCAGGGAATAATTCACCCCTCCACTTT.

The chain uses TRBV23-1 and TRBJ1-2; 7 nucleotides agree with TRBD1. TRBV23-1 is placed among ORFs of uncertain function. This CDR3 has 15 amino acids. With 0 bases clipped from V and 4 bases from J, the junction kept 5 bases outside the gene matches. Written as DNA, the CDR3 is TGCGCCAGCAGTCAATCGTACAGGGGTATCTATGGCTACACCTTC. This encodes CASSQSYRGIYGYTF.

This clone was counted a single time. This chain joins TRBV6-5 and TRBJ2-2; 7 nucleotides line up with TRBD2. The CDR3 contains 16 residues. CDR1 MNHEY and CDR2 SVGAGI come from the germline V gene. J was trimmed by 5 bases and V by 2 bases; bases with no gene match: 8. The DNA for the CDR3 is TGTGCCAGCAGTTACACCCGTTTCGGGGGGACCGGGGAGCTGTTTTTT. It codes for CASSYTRFGGTGELFF.

The chain recombines TRBV2 with TRBJ2-7, with D perhaps matching TRBD1 (6 bases). Between the trimmed V and J ends, which lost 6 bases and 5 bases, there was a span of 17 bases. The CDR3 contains 14 residues. Germline V gene sequence: CDR1 SNHLY, CDR2 FYNNEI. CDR3 residues: CASRDNRVSDEQYF. The CDR3, as DNA: TGTGCCAGCAGGGATAACAGGGTAAGCGACGAGCAGTACTTC. Looking up the rest from reference TRBV2 and TRBJ2-7 gives the full variable domain: EPEVTQTPSHQVTQMGQEVILRCVPISNHLYFYWYRQILGQKVEFLVSFYNNEISEKSEIFDDQFSVERPDGSNFTLKIRSTKLEDSAMYFCASRDNRVSDEQYFGPGTRLTVT.

The gene calls are TRBV5-1 and TRBJ2-7; weak D call: TRBD2 (5 bases). The CDR3 spans 14 residues. Trimming left V 4 bases short and J 3 bases short, with 14 bases between. Germline lookup yields CDR1 SGHRS and CDR2 YFSETQ. CDR3 DNA: TGCGCCAGCAGCCTCGAACTAGGGTTCTACGAGCAGTACTTC. Its translation is CASSLELGFYEQYF.

This clone was seen a few times. V and J are TRBV2 and TRBJ2-1; 7 bases are a match to TRBD2. The CDR3 is made up of 13 amino acids. The germline V gene encodes CDR1 SNHLY and CDR2 FYNNEI. Trimming took 8 bases from V and 6 from J; bases not matched to a gene: 7. For the CDR3, the DNA is TGTGCCAGCGGGGCGGGGGTTGTCAATGAGCAGTTCTTC. Residues: CASGAGVVNEQFF.

CDR3 in DNA: TGTGCCAGCAGCCAAAGGGGGAGTAAGGACATTCAGTACTTC. It codes for CASSQRGSKDIQYF. The chain combines TRBV3-1 (or the pseudogene TRBV3-2) with TRBJ2-4, with a weak D call TRBD1 (6 bases). The CDR3 consists of 14 residues. From germline, CDR1 is LGHDT and CDR2 YNNKEL (reference sequence). Trimming left V 2 bases short and J 8 bases short, with 13 bases between.

Remarks on this clone: The sample carries other DNA sequences with the same CDR3. The rearrangement uses TRBV29-1 and TRBJ1-1; 7 nucleotides align to TRBD1. The CDR3 spans 11 residues. V was pared by 4 bases and J by 7 bases, with 3 bases of the junction left unmatched. CDR1 and CDR2 from the germline V gene are SQVTM and ANQGSEA. The CDR3 DNA reads TGCAGCGTTGGAGGGGGCAGTGAAGCTTTCTTT. This gives the protein CSVGGGSEAFF.

The V call is TRBV4-1, the J call TRBJ1-2; D remains unclear. Trimming cost V 8 bases and J 7 bases, with 17 bases left between them. Germline CDR1 reads MGHRA; CDR2 reads YSYEKL. CDR3 length equals 13 residues. CDR3 sequence (DNA): TGCGCCAGCGGGAAAACTGGCGGGGTTGGCTACACCTTC. Its translation: CASGKTGGVGYTF.

V and J are TRBV28 and TRBJ1-2; 10 bases map to TRBD1. V trimming: 3 bases; J trimming: 4 bases; junction bases outside the gene matches: 8. This CDR3 has 16 residues. Germline assignment: CDR1 MDHEN and CDR2 SYDVKM. CDR3 nucleotide sequence: TGTGCCAGCAGTTTCGTCCCCGGGACAGGGGTCTATGGCTACACCTTC. It translates to CASSFVPGTGVYGYTF.

The chain uses TRBV19 and TRBJ1-6; possible D gene TRBD1, 6 bases. The CDR3 is 17 residues long. CDR1 is LNHDA, CDR2 SQIVND, per germline (reference sequence). V lost 6 bases, J lost 0 bases, and 15 bases lay in between. The CDR3: CASSPRGQSSYNSPLHF. The CDR3 DNA sequence: TGTGCCAGTAGCCCAAGGGGACAAAGCTCCTATAATTCACCCCTCCACTTT.

The gene calls are TRBV15 and TRBJ1-1; TRBD1 matches at 9 bases. The CDR3 consists of 13 residues. CDR1 and CDR2 (germline): LNHNV, YYDKDF (reference sequence). The ends lost 3 bases at V and 10 bases at J; junction bases unmatched: 6. The CDR3 is CATSRLTGGRAFF. CDR3 nucleotides: TGTGCCACCAGCAGGTTAACAGGGGGCAGAGCTTTCTTT.

This chain joins TRBV18 and TRBJ1-5, with D uncertain. Trimming shortened V by 2 bases and J by 4 bases, and 15 bases separated the two germline ends. CDR1 KGHSH and CDR2 LQKENI come from the germline V gene. This CDR3 contains 16 residues. The CDR3 spells CASSPSSQVRNQPQHF. CDR3 coding DNA: TGTGCCAGCTCACCATCAAGCCAGGTTCGGAATCAGCCCCAGCATTTT.

V is TRBV5-1 and J is TRBJ2-5, with TRBD2 as a possible D gene (6 bases). Germline values: CDR1 SGHRS, CDR2 YFSETQ. The CDR3 runs 14 residues. Trimming stripped 3 bases from V and 4 bases from J, with 13 bases between. This CDR3 is CASSSGAGLETQYF. The CDR3 DNA reads as TGCGCCAGCAGCTCGGGAGCAGGGCTAGAGACCCAGTACTTC.

V usage is TRBV19 and J usage is TRBJ1-1; D is perhaps TRBD1 (6 bases). Trimming shortened V by 5 bases and J by 3 bases, and 13 bases separated the two germline ends. The CDR3 is 14 residues long. Looked up from germline, CDR1 is LNHDA and CDR2 is SQIVND (reference sequence). CDR3 sequence (DNA): TGTGCCAGTAGTCCCACAGGGCGGGACACTGAAGCTTTCTTT. Translation: CASSPTGRDTEAFF.

The chain employs TRBV20-1 and TRBJ2-7; unclear D gene. CDR1 and CDR2 from the germline V gene are DFQATT and SNEGSKA (reference sequence). V lost 3 bases and J 0 bases, leaving 6 bases between the germline ends. This CDR3 spans 12 amino acids. This CDR3 reads CSASGNSYEQYF. CDR3 nucleotide sequence: TGCAGTGCTAGTGGTAACTCCTACGAGCAGTACTTC.

The V gene is TRBV9, the J gene TRBJ2-2, with TRBD2 identical over 7 bases. CDR3 length equals 19 residues. Looked up from germline, CDR1 is SGDLS and CDR2 is YYNGEE. The V segment lost 3 bases and the J segment 0 bases; nucleotides outside the gene matches: 14. For the CDR3, the DNA is TGTGCCAGCAGCGGAAACTCCACTAGCGCCCGCGCGAACACCGGGGAGCTGTTTTTT. It specifies CASSGNSTSARANTGELFF.

The V and J genes are TRBV28 and TRBJ2-1; 9 positions match TRBD2. This CDR3 region has 14 residues. The trim removed 7 bases at V and 8 bases at J, leaving 9 bases unmatched. Germline V gives CDR1 MDHEN, CDR2 SYDVKM. The CDR3 nucleotides are TGTGCCAGCAATCCTAGCGGGGCCGGGGATGAGCAGTTCTTC. Translation gives CASNPSGAGDEQFF.

Written as DNA, the CDR3 is TGTGCCAGCAGCTTCACGAGAGATCAGCCCCAGCATTTT. Translated, it gives CASSFTRDQPQHF. This chain uses TRBV7-3 with TRBJ1-5, with D unresolved. Deletions cut 3 bases from V and 5 bases from J, with 8 bases between. This CDR3 spans 13 amino acids. CDR1 is SGHTA and CDR2 is FQGTGA in the germline V gene.

This clone has only a few counts. One end of the junction does not line up with germline, which may come from a read error. This rearrangement joins TRBV18 to TRBJ2-7, with TRBD1 matching 9 bases. The CDR3 extends over 12 amino acids. Germline CDR1 reads KGHSH; CDR2 reads LQKENI. CDR3 amino acids: CASSIYRDRATF. CDR3 DNA sequence: TGTGCCAGCTCAATATACCGGGACAGGGCCACGTTC. Together with reference TRBV18 and TRBJ2-7, the CDR3 gives the full variable domain: NAGVMQNPRHLVRRRGQEARLRCSPMKGHSHVYWYRQLPEEGLKFMVYLQKENIIDESGMPKERFSAEFPKEGPSILRIQQVVRGDSAAYFCASSIYRDRATFGPGTRLTVT.

The CDR3 region has the DNA TGTGCCACCAGTGATTTGCCCGGGACAGTCGACACCGGGGAGCTGTTTTTT. Translation gives CATSDLPGTVDTGELFF. The V and J genes are TRBV24-1 and TRBJ2-2, with 7 bases that match TRBD1. CDR3 size: 17 residues. The germline gives CDR1 KGHDR, CDR2 SFDVKD. J lost 3 bases, V lost 0 bases, and 6 bases had no gene match.